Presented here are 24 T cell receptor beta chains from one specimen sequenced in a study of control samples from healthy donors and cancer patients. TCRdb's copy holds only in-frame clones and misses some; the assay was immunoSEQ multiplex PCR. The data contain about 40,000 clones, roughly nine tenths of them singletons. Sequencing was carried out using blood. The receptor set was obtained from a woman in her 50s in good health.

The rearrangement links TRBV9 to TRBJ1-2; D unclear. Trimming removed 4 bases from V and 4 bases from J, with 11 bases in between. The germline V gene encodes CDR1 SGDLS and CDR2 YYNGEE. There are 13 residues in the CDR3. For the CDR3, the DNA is TGTGCCAGCAGCTCCCCGGCAGTCTATGGCTACACCTTC. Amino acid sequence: CASSSPAVYGYTF.

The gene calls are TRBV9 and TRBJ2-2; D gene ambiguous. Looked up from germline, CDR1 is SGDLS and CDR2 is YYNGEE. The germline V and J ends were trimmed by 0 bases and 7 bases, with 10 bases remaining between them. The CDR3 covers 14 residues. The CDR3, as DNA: TGTGCCAGCAGCGTAGGTTCGATAGACGGGGAGCTGTTTTTT. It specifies CASSVGSIDGELFF.

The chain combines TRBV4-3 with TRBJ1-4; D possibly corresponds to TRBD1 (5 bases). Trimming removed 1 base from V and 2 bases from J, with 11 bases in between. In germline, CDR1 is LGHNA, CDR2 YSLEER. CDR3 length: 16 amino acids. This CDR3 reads CASSQAWGTTNEKLFF. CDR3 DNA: TGCGCCAGCAGCCAAGCGTGGGGGACGACTAATGAAAAACTGTTTTTT.

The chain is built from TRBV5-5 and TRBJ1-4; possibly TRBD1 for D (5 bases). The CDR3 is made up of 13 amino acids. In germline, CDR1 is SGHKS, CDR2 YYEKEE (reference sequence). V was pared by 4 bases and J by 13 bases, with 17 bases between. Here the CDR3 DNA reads TGTGCCAGCAGCCTGTCGGGGGGTCGTATACTGTTTTTT. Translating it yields CASSLSGGRILFF.

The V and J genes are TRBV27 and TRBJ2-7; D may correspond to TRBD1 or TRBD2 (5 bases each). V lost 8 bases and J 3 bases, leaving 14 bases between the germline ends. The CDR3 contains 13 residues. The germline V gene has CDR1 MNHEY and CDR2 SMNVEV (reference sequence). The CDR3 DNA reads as TGTGCCAGCCACCGGGGCGGCAACTACGAGCAGTACTTC. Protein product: CASHRGGNYEQYF.

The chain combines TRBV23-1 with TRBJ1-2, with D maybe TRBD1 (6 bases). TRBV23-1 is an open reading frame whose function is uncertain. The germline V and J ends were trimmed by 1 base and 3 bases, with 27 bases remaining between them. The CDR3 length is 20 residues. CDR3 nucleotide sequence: TGCGCCAGCAGTCAATGGAACAGGACAGTCCACTTCAAAGGGGACTATGGCTACACCTTC. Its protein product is CASSQWNRTVHFKGDYGYTF.

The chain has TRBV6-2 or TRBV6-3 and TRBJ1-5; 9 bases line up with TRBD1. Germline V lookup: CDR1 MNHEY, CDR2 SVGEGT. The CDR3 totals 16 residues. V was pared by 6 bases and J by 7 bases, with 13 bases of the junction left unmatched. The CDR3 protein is CASSYAGTGMRQPQHF. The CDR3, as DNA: TGTGCCAGCAGCTATGCCGGGACAGGGATGAGGCAGCCCCAGCATTTT.

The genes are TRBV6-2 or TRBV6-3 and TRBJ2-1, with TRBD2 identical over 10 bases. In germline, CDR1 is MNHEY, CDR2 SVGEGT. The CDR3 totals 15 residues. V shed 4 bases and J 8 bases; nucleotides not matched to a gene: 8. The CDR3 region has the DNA TGTGCCAGCAGTTCCCTAGCGGGGGTAGGCGATGAGCAGTTCTTC. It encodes CASSSLAGVGDEQFF.

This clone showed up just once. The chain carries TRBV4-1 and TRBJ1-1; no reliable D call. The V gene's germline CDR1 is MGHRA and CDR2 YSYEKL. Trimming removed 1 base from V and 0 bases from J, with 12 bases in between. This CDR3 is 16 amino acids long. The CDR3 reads CASSQGSDLMNTEAFF. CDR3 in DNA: TGCGCCAGCAGCCAAGGTTCTGACCTCATGAACACTGAAGCTTTCTTT.

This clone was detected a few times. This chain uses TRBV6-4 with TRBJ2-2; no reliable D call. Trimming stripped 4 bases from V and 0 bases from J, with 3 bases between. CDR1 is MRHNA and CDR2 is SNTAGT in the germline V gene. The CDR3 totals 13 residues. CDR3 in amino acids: CASSGANTGELFF. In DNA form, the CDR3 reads TGTGCCAGCAGTGGGGCGAACACCGGGGAGCTGTTTTTT.

The CDR3 region has the DNA TGCGCCAGCAGCCACCTCAGTACAGGGAACACCGGGGAGCTGTTTTTT. Translation gives CASSHLSTGNTGELFF. V and J are TRBV5-1 and TRBJ2-2, with D possibly TRBD1 on 5 matching bases. The V gene's germline CDR1 is SGHRS and CDR2 YFSETQ. The V and J ends lost 4 bases and 1 base respectively, with 14 bases between them. CDR3 length: 16 residues.

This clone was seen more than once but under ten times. The CDR3 sequence is CASSERGLSTEAFF. The CDR3 bases are TGTGCCAGCAGTGAAAGGGGGCTGAGCACTGAAGCTTTCTTT. V and J are TRBV6-1 and TRBJ1-1; 7 nucleotides match TRBD1. CDR3 length equals 14 residues. Germline CDR1 and CDR2: MNHNS and SASEGT. The junction had 4 bases not matched to a gene; V was cut back by 2 bases and J by 4 bases.

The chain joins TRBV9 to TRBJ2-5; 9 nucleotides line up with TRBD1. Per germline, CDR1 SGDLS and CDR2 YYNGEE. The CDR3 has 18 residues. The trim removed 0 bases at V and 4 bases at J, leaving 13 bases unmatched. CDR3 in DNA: TGTGCCAGCAGCGTAGCTCCCGCCGGGGGGACAGGGAGAGAGACCCAGTACTTC. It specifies CASSVAPAGGTGRETQYF.

The CDR3 loop reads CASSRGRGLDGNTIYF. The CDR3 DNA sequence: TGTGCCAGCAGCCGGGGCAGGGGGCTTGATGGAAACACCATATATTTT. This rearrangement joins TRBV7-3 to TRBJ1-3; 8 positions match TRBD1. This CDR3 contains 16 residues. From germline, CDR1 is SGHTA and CDR2 FQGTGA. Trimming cost V 5 bases and J 3 bases; bases outside gene matches: 9.

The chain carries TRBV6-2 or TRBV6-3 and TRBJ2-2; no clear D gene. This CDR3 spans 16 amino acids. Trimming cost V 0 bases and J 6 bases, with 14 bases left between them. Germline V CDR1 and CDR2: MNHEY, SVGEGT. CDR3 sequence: CASSYSTRGGAGELFF. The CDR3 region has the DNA TGTGCCAGCAGTTACTCGACGCGTGGTGGTGCCGGGGAGCTGTTTTTT.

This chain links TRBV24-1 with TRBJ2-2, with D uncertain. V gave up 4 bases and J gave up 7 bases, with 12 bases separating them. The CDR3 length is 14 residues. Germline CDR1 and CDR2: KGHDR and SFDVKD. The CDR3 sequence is CATSERSRVGELFF. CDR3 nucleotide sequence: TGTGCCACCAGTGAACGGTCTCGGGTCGGGGAGCTGTTTTTT.

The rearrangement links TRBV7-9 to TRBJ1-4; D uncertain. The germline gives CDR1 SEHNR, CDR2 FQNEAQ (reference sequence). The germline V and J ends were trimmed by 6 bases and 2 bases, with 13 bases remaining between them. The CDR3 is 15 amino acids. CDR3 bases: TGTGCCAGCAGGGACCCGGGAGGCACTAATGAAAAACTGTTTTTT. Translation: CASRDPGGTNEKLFF.

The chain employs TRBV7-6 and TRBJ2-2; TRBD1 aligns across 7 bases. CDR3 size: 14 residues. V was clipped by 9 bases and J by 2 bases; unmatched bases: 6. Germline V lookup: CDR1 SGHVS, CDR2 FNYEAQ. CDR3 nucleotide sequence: TGTGCCAGTACTTACAGGGGTAACACCGGGGAGCTGTTTTTT. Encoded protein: CASTYRGNTGELFF.

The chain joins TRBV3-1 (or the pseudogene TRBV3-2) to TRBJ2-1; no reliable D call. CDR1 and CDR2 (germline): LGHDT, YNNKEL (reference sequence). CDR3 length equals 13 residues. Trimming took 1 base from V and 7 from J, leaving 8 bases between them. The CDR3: CASSQGVNNEQFF. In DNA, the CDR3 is TGTGCCAGCAGCCAAGGCGTCAATAATGAGCAGTTCTTC.

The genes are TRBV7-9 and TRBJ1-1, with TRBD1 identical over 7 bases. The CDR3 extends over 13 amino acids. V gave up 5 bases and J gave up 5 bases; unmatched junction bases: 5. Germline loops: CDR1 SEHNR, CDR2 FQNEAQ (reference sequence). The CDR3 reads CASSRRGQTEAFF. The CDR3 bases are TGTGCCAGCAGCCGAAGGGGGCAAACTGAAGCTTTCTTT.

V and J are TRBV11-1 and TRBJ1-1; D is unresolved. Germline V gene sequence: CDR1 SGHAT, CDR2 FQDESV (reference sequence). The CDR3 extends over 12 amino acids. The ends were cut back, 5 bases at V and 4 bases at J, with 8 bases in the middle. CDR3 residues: CASSLLGTEAFF. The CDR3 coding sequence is TGTGCCAGCAGCCTTTTGGGCACTGAAGCTTTCTTT.

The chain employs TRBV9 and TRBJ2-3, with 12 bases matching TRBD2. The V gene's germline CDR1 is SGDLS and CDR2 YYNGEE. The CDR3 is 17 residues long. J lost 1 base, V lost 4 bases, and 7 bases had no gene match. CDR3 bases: TGTGCCAGCAGCCCAGGACTAGCGGGGTCGGGCACAGATACGCAGTATTTT. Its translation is CASSPGLAGSGTDTQYF.

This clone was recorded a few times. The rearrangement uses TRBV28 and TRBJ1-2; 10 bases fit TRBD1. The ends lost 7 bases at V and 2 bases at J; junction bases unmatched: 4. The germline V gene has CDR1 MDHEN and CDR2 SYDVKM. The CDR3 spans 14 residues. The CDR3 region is CASTRQGANYGYTF. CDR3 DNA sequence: TGTGCCAGCACCCGACAGGGGGCAAACTATGGCTACACCTTC.

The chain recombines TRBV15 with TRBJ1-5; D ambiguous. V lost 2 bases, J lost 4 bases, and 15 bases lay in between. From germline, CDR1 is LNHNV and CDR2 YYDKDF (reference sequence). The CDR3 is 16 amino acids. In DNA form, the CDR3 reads TGTGCCACCAGCAGATCGAGGGAGAGGCTAAATCAGCCCCAGCATTTT. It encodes CATSRSRERLNQPQHF.